The 30 T cell receptor beta chains given below trace back to one sample, sequenced in a study of T cells in Graves' hyperthyroidism and ophthalmopathy. Researchers took RNA transcripts and amplified the TCR beta CDR3 regions from them. The study used the HTBI primer set for a first-round RT-PCR of the TCR CDR3. A single record per CDR3 protein comes from TCRdb applying MiXCR to the multiplex PCR reads. The sample shows roughly 500,000 distinct CDR3 sequences, more than 45% of them seen only once. The source material was peripheral blood or thyroid tissue (not recorded which). The receptors stem from an adult woman with Graves' disease, either hyperthyroidism or ophthalmopathy (not recorded which).

This clonotype was recorded at least ten times. A junction boundary mismatches the germline segment, possibly from a read error. This chain links TRBV10-3 with TRBJ2-5; 9 positions match TRBD1. From germline, CDR1 is ENHRY and CDR2 SYGVKD. This CDR3 is 14 amino acids long. CDR3 region: CAISKSDRGETQYF. The CDR3 DNA reads as TGTGCCATCAGTAAGTCGGACAGGGGAGAGACCCAGTACTTC.

In its sample, this clonotype was seen a few times. The chain uses TRBV7-8 and TRBJ2-5; possibly TRBD1 or TRBD2 for D (5 bases each). Germline CDR1 SGHVS, CDR2 FQNEAQ. CDR3 length equals 15 residues. V was clipped by 1 base and J by 4 bases, with 13 bases between them. The CDR3 DNA reads as TGTGCCAGCAGCTTAGTGGGGACGGGTGTAGAGACCCAGTACTTC. Residues: CASSLVGTGVETQYF. The variable domain in full, with the rest retrieved from reference TRBV7-8 and TRBJ2-5, is GAGVSQSPRYKVAKRGQDVALRCDPISGHVSLFWYQQALGQGPEFLTYFQNEAQLDKSGLPSDRFFAERPEGSVSTLKIQRTQQEDSAVYLCASSLVGTGVETQYFGPGTRLLVL.

The chain links TRBV15 to TRBJ1-5, with TRBD1 as a possible D gene (5 bases). The CDR3 covers 14 residues. Looked up from germline, CDR1 is LNHNV and CDR2 is YYDKDF (reference sequence). V lost 6 bases and J lost 2, with 11 bases in between. The CDR3 coding sequence is TGTGCCACCAGATGGGGCAGGGGCAATCAGCCCCAGCATTTT. Protein: CATRWGRGNQPQHF.

As DNA, the CDR3 is TGTGCCACCGCGCCCCAATGGGGTGGAGAGACCCAGCATTTT. Residues: CATAPQWGGETQHF. The J gene is TRBJ1-5, the V gene TRBV2; no clear D. Germline V lookup: CDR1 SNHLY, CDR2 FYNNEI. CDR3 length equals 14 residues. The V and J ends lost 10 bases and 11 bases respectively, with 24 bases between them.

This clonotype was picked up many times. The chain carries TRBV2 and TRBJ2-5; unclear D gene. Germline CDR1 SNHLY, CDR2 FYNNEI. CDR3 size: 14 residues. V lost 7 bases and J lost 0, with 12 bases in between. CDR3 region: CASTQDWNQETQYF. The CDR3 nucleotides are TGTGCCAGCACTCAAGACTGGAACCAAGAGACCCAGTACTTC.

This clonotype has at least ten counts. V gene TRBV12-3 or TRBV12-4 combines with J gene TRBJ2-7; no firm D call. Trimming stripped 3 bases from V and 2 bases from J, with 8 bases between. The CDR3 contains 13 residues. In DNA form, the CDR3 reads TGTGCCAGCAGTTTTCAACCTCCCTACGAGCAGTACTTC. It specifies CASSFQPPYEQYF.

This clonotype was recorded many times. This rearrangement joins TRBV5-1 to TRBJ1-1; unclear D gene. The CDR3 sequence is 11 residues long. Trimming took off 4 bases at V and 6 bases at J, with 7 bases between the two ends. Germline CDR1 is SGHRS and CDR2 is YFSETQ. The CDR3, as DNA: TGCGCCAGCAGCGCCGGGCCTGAAGCTTTCTTT. The encoded protein is CASSAGPEAFF.

This chain uses TRBV15 with TRBJ1-1; 7 bases match TRBD1. The CDR3 runs to 14 residues. The trim removed 3 bases at V and 1 base at J, leaving 2 bases unmatched. Looked up from germline, CDR1 is LNHNV and CDR2 is YYDKDF (reference sequence). The DNA of the CDR3 is TGTGCCACCAGCAGGTACAGGGGGAACACTGAAGCTTTCTTT. This gives the protein CATSRYRGNTEAFF.

The J gene is TRBJ2-1, the V gene TRBV7-2, with D perhaps matching TRBD1 or TRBD2 (5 bases each). Trimming cost V 3 bases and J 7 bases, with 10 bases left between them. Germline lookup yields CDR1 SGHTA and CDR2 FQGNSA. The CDR3 loop spans 13 amino acids. The CDR3 bases are TGTGCCAGCAGCTTCGCCGGGGCAAATGAGCAGTTCTTC. As protein: CASSFAGANEQFF.

This clonotype came up a few times. The V and J genes are TRBV29-1 and TRBJ2-7; 11 positions agree with TRBD1. With V trimmed by 4 bases and J by 3 bases, 5 bases remained unmatched. The CDR3 has 14 amino acids. Germline CDR1 SQVTM, CDR2 ANQGSEA. DNA of the CDR3: TGCAGCGTTGTAGCCGGGACAGGGGGCTACGAGCAGTACTTC. It is translated as CSVVAGTGGYEQYF.

This chain joins TRBV9 and TRBJ2-5, with TRBD1 identical over 7 bases. V was pared by 3 bases and J by 5 bases, with 13 bases of the junction left unmatched. The germline gives CDR1 SGDLS, CDR2 YYNGEE. The CDR3 sequence is 16 residues long. The CDR3 coding sequence is TGTGCCAGCAGCGAGGGGTATAGGGGGCGAAGGGAGACCCAGTACTTC. Amino acid sequence: CASSEGYRGRRETQYF.

The sample holds many counts of this clonotype. The chain employs TRBV7-2 and TRBJ1-2; D remains unclear. CDR1 and CDR2 from the germline V gene are SGHTA and FQGNSA. The CDR3 runs to 14 residues. Deletions cut 1 base from V and 4 bases from J, with 10 bases between. CDR3 in DNA: TGTGCCAGCAGCTTAGATCCAGGCGGCTATGGCTACACCTTC. It yields the protein CASSLDPGGYGYTF.

This rearrangement joins TRBV27 to TRBJ1-1; 7 bases match TRBD1. The CDR3 is 16 amino acids. V dropped 2 bases and J dropped 1; count of bases not matched to a gene: 7. Germline V gives CDR1 MNHEY, CDR2 SMNVEV (reference sequence). In DNA, the CDR3 is TGTGCCAGCAGTTTAGGTCACAGGGGAGAGAACACTGAAGCTTTCTTT. Its protein product is CASSLGHRGENTEAFF.

This rearrangement joins TRBV28 to TRBJ2-7; tentative D call: TRBD2 (6 bases). Germline values: CDR1 MDHEN, CDR2 SYDVKM. V shed 5 bases and J shed 5 bases, with 19 bases lying between them. CDR3 length: 15 residues. CDR3 DNA sequence: TGTGCCAGCAGTACCAAGCCCCGGACTAACCACGAGCAGTACTTC. Translation: CASSTKPRTNHEQYF.

The genes are TRBV19 and TRBJ1-5; 9 nucleotides agree with TRBD1. The germline V gene encodes CDR1 LNHDA and CDR2 SQIVND (reference sequence). The V gene end was trimmed by 3 bases and the J gene end by 6 bases; junction bases not matched to a gene: 3. This CDR3 has 14 residues. This CDR3 reads CASSIWDRVQPQHF. Here the CDR3 DNA reads TGTGCCAGTAGTATCTGGGACAGGGTTCAGCCCCAGCATTTT.

This clonotype appeared many times. The genes are TRBV5-1 and TRBJ2-5; D is perhaps TRBD2 (6 bases). The ends were cut back, 7 bases at V and 6 bases at J, with 19 bases in the middle. This CDR3 is 14 amino acids long. Germline values: CDR1 SGHRS, CDR2 YFSETQ. CDR3 nucleotides: TGCGCCAGCGGAGAGCCGGGGGTAGAGCAGACCCAGTACTTC. Protein product: CASGEPGVEQTQYF.

This clonotype was detected ten times or more. The rearrangement uses TRBV2 and TRBJ1-6; the match to TRBD1 covers 9 bases. V lost 8 bases, J lost 10 bases, and 6 bases stayed unmatched. The CDR3 covers 13 residues. Germline loops: CDR1 SNHLY, CDR2 FYNNEI. CDR3 protein: CASLDRGRSPLHF. DNA for the CDR3: TGTGCCAGCTTGGACAGGGGACGCTCACCCCTCCACTTT.

This clonotype was counted many times. V is TRBV11-2 and J is TRBJ2-7; D may be TRBD1 or TRBD2 (5 bases each). The length of the CDR3 is 16 residues. V gave up 4 bases and J gave up 2 bases, with 18 bases separating them. Germline V gene lookup returns CDR1 SGHAT and CDR2 FQNNGV. The CDR3 sequence is CASSSLRSPGPYEQYF. The CDR3 coding sequence is TGTGCCAGCAGCTCCCTCCGATCCCCGGGACCCTACGAGCAGTACTTC.

This clonotype has a count of ten or more. J is TRBJ2-5 and V is TRBV20-1; unclear D gene. CDR1 is DFQATT and CDR2 is SNEGSKA in the germline V gene (reference sequence). With 3 bases removed from V and 5 bases from J, the gap between germline ends came to 13 bases. This CDR3 has 13 amino acids. In DNA form, the CDR3 reads TGCAGTGCTAGGAGGCCTAACGGGGAGACCCAGTACTTC. Its translation: CSARRPNGETQYF.

The V gene is TRBV9, the J gene TRBJ1-2; the D is unclear. The V end lost 3 bases, the J end lost 6 bases, and 9 bases lay between the germline ends. Per the germline V gene, CDR1 is SGDLS and CDR2 is YYNGEE. This CDR3 contains 12 residues. This CDR3 reads CASSGFWDGYTF. The CDR3, as DNA: TGTGCCAGCAGCGGCTTTTGGGATGGCTACACCTTC.

The V call is TRBV10-3, the J call TRBJ1-1; 10 bases are a match to TRBD1. Germline CDR1 and CDR2: ENHRY and SYGVKD. Losses at the gene ends were 2 bases for V and 6 bases for J; bases not matched to a gene: 6. This CDR3 is 15 amino acids long. This chain's CDR3 is CAISEGGQGSAEAFF. CDR3 coding DNA: TGTGCCATCAGTGAGGGGGGACAGGGGAGCGCTGAAGCTTTCTTT.

The sample holds many counts of this clonotype. The chain has TRBV5-1 and TRBJ2-7; possibly TRBD1 for D (6 bases). CDR3 size: 13 residues. Germline V gene lookup returns CDR1 SGHRS and CDR2 YFSETQ. The V end lost 0 bases, the J end lost 3 bases, and 7 bases lay between the germline ends. The CDR3 spells CASSLGDNYEQYF. The CDR3 DNA reads as TGCGCCAGCAGCTTGGGGGACAACTACGAGCAGTACTTC. Full variable domain (missing parts from reference TRBV5-1 and TRBJ2-7): KAGVTQTPRYLIKTRGQQVTLSCSPISGHRSVSWYQQTPGQGLQFLFEYFSETQRNKGNFPGRFSGRQFSNSRSEMNVSTLELGDSALYLCASSLGDNYEQYFGPGTRLTVT.

CDR3 sequence reads: CATSDLQSDKETQYF. In DNA form, the CDR3 reads TGTGCCACCAGTGATTTGCAGTCAGATAAAGAGACCCAGTACTTC. This sequence joins TRBV24-1 and TRBJ2-5; D is unresolved. V was shortened by 0 bases and J by 3 bases, with 10 bases between the two germline ends. In germline, CDR1 is KGHDR, CDR2 SFDVKD. The CDR3 sequence is 15 residues long.

The chain carries TRBV7-2 and TRBJ1-1, with TRBD1 as a possible D gene (5 bases). CDR1 and CDR2 (germline): SGHTA, FQGNSA. Trimming pared 5 bases from V and 3 bases from J, leaving 13 bases between. The CDR3 consists of 14 residues. The DNA of the CDR3 is TGTGCCAGCAGCCCCAGGATCAGGGACACTGAAGCTTTCTTT. This gives the protein CASSPRIRDTEAFF.

This clonotype has only a few counts. This chain joins TRBV19 and TRBJ2-5; D gene uncertain. Germline V lookup: CDR1 LNHDA, CDR2 SQIVND (reference sequence). CDR3 length: 13 amino acids. Trimming took off 3 bases at V and 5 bases at J, with 10 bases between the two ends. The CDR3 coding sequence is TGTGCCAGTAGTATTCTTCTTTTGGAGACCCAGTACTTC. It translates to CASSILLLETQYF.

The chain carries TRBV7-2 and TRBJ2-7, with D possibly being TRBD2 (6 bases). The CDR3 loop spans 13 amino acids. The V and J ends lost 5 bases and 6 bases respectively, with 14 bases between them. CDR1 is SGHTA and CDR2 is FQGNSA in the germline V gene. CDR3 amino acids: CASSPYTGVEQYF. The CDR3 nucleotides read TGTGCCAGCAGCCCATATACGGGGGTCGAGCAGTACTTC.

This clonotype has a count of ten or more. V and J are TRBV3-1 and TRBJ2-3, with TRBD2 identical over 8 bases. The CDR3 has 15 residues. V lost 2 bases, J lost 2 bases, and 3 bases stayed unmatched. Germline V lookup: CDR1 LGHDT, CDR2 YNNKEL (reference sequence). CDR3 sequence reads: CASSQISGITDTQYF. CDR3 coding DNA: TGTGCCAGCAGCCAAATTAGCGGGATCACAGATACGCAGTATTTT.

The table lists this clonotype with many counts. This chain links TRBV7-9 with TRBJ2-7; 9 positions match TRBD2. The J segment lost 0 bases and the V segment lost 6 bases, leaving 9 bases of the junction unmatched. This CDR3 comprises 16 residues. Germline V CDR1 and CDR2: SEHNR, FQNEAQ (reference sequence). The CDR3 spells CASSPGLAGYSYEQYF. In nucleotides, the CDR3 is TGTGCCAGCAGTCCAGGGCTAGCGGGATACTCCTACGAGCAGTACTTC.

This clonotype came up many times. The V call is TRBV6-6, the J call TRBJ2-7; a possible D gene is TRBD2 (5 bases). The V gene's germline CDR1 is MNHNY and CDR2 SVGAGI (reference sequence). V lost 2 bases and J 4 bases, leaving 12 bases between the germline ends. The CDR3 has 14 residues. DNA for the CDR3: TGTGCCAGCAGTTACCAAGGACTGGAATACGAGCAGTACTTC. This encodes CASSYQGLEYEQYF.

Comment on this clonotype: The CDR3 does not end in the conserved phenylalanine or tryptophan, so this is likely a read error. The DNA is omitted, as the CDR3 cannot be located on it reliably, and the CDR3 follows TCRdb's listing. The chain links TRBV5-1 to TRBJ1-3. Germline-derived CDR1 and CDR2 are SGHRS and YFSETQ. The CDR3 numbers 9 amino acids, ends counted. The CDR3 is CASFFGSNT.